Sequencing of this T cell receptor beta chain was carried out in a study of circulating and synovial CD4+ cells in juvenile arthritis. With 7 bases removed from V and 7 bases from J, the gap between germline ends came to 14 bases. Germline-derived CDR1 and CDR2 are SGDLS and YYNGEE. The CDR3 has 12 residues. The assay was immunoSEQ multiplex PCR, and TCRdb's table has in-frame clones only and misses some. The sample carries tens of thousands of clones, roughly 95% recorded once. The chain has TRBV9 and TRBJ2-5; D gene ambiguous. The sequence derives from a human donor with juvenile idiopathic arthritis. The sequenced sample consisted of CD4+ T cells from blood. CDR3 in DNA: TGTGCCAGCGGAGCCGGTGAGAGGACCCAGTACTTC. It specifies CASGAGERTQYF. Together with reference TRBV9 and TRBJ2-5, the CDR3 gives the full variable domain: DSGVTQTPKHLITATGQRVTLRCSPRSGDLSVYWYQQSLDQGLQFLIQYYNGEERAKGNILERFSAQQFPDLHSELNLSSLELGDSALYFCASGAGERTQYFGPGTRLLVL.